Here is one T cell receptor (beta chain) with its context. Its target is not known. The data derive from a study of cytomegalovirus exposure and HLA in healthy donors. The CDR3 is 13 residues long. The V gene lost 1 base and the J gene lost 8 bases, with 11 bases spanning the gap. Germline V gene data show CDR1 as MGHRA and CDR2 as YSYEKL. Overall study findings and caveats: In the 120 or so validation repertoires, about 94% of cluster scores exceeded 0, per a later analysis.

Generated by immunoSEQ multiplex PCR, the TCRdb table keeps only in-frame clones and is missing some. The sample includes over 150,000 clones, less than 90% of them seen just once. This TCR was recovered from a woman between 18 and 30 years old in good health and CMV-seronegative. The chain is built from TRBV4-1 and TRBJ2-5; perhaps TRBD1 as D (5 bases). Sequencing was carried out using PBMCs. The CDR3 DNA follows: TGCGCCAGCAGCCAAGGGATACAGGAAACCCAGTACTTC. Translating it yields CASSQGIQETQYF.